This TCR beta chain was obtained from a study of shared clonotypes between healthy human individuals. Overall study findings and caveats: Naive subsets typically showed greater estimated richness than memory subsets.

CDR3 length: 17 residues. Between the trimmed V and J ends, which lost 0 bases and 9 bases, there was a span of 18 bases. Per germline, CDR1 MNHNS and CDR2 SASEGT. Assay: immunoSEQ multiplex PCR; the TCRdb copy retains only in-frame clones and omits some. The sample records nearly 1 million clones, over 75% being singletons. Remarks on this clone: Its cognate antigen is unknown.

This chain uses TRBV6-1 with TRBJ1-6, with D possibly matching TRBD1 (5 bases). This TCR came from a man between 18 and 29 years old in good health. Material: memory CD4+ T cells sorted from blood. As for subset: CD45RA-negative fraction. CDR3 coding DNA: TGTGCCAGCAGTGAAGCCGTTGGGACCGCGTCCGGTTCACCCCTCCACTTT. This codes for CASSEAVGTASGSPLHF.